The rows below give T cell receptor beta chains drawn from one sample of a study of shared clonotypes between healthy human individuals. Profiling relied on immunoSEQ multiplex PCR, and the TCRdb table lists in-frame clones only, not all of them. The table has 2 million or so clones, 95% seen once; the top ten hold more than 0.1%. Sequences were obtained from naive CD4+ T cells sorted from blood. These receptors were obtained from a man younger than 35 in good health. The CDR3 runs from the conserved cysteine through the conserved F or W. D genes are given only for firm matches. Some rows have no size entry. The others give once, few or many, or a class for an expanded clone.

j_call,cdr3_length,v_call,clone_size,d_call,cdr3_nt,cdr3_aa
TRBJ1-2,14,TRBV6-6,once,.,TGTGCCAGCAGTTATACAGGCCTTATCTATGGCTACACCTTC,CASSYTGLIYGYTF
TRBJ2-7,17,TRBV18,.,TRBD2,TGTGCCAGCTCACCGACCGGACTAGCGGAAAGCTCCTACGAGCAGTACTTC,CASSPTGLAESSYEQYF
TRBJ2-2,15,TRBV19,.,TRBD2,TGTGCCAGTAGTCTCCGCGGCGGGGGGACCGGGGAGCTGTTTTTT,CASSLRGGGTGELFF
TRBJ2-7,14,TRBV5-1,.,.,TGCGCCAGCAGCTTGGGCGGGGGCGATTACGAGCAGTACTTC,CASSLGGGDYEQYF
TRBJ2-3,11,TRBV19,once,.,TGTGCCAGTAGTTTGAAAGGAAAGCAGTATTTT,CASSLKGKQYF
TRBJ1-2,14,TRBV5-4,.,.,TGTGCCAGCAGCTTGGGCCGGGGCGGGTATGGCTACACCTTC,CASSLGRGGYGYTF
TRBJ1-1,15,TRBV28,.,TRBD1,TGTGCCAGCAGGCAGGGGGCCCCAGGCCTCACTGAAGCTTTCTTT,CASRQGAPGLTEAFF
TRBJ2-1,13,TRBV21-1,.,.,TGTGCCAGCAGCACGACTAGCGTCCATGAGCAGTTCTTC,CASSTTSVHEQFF
TRBJ2-3,14,TRBV14,once,TRBD2,TGTGCCAGCAGCCTAGCGGGAGAGAGTATTACGCAGTATTTT,CASSLAGESITQYF
TRBJ1-4,15,TRBV6-1,.,TRBD1,TGTGCCAGCAGTTCAAGGACAGGGGGAGATGTGAGACTGTTTTTT,CASSSRTGGDVRLFF
TRBJ2-2,13,TRBV7-2,.,.,TGTGCCAGCAGCTTAGACTACACCGGGGAGCTGTTTTTT,CASSLDYTGELFF
TRBJ1-1,13,TRBV5-1,few,.,TGCGCCAGCAGCTATTCAGGAGACACTGAAGCTTTCTTT,CASSYSGDTEAFF
TRBJ2-7,15,TRBV6-1,once,.,TGTGCCAGCAGTGACCCCTCCGGGGGCACCTACGAGCAGTACTTC,CASSDPSGGTYEQYF
TRBJ2-7,13,TRBV30,.,.,TGTGCCTGGAGTGTACGCCTGTCCTACGAGCAGTACTTC,CAWSVRLSYEQYF
TRBJ2-7,14,TRBV18,.,.,TGTGCCAGCTCACCACCGACGATCTCCTACGAGCAGTACTTC,CASSPPTISYEQYF
TRBJ1-1,16,TRBV23-1,.,.,TGCGCCAGCACCCACAGGACCTCCCGCTCGAACACTGAAGCTTTCTTT,CASTHRTSRSNTEAFF
TRBJ1-6,15,TRBV5-1,.,.,TGCGCCAGCAGCTTGGATGTACCTGATAATTCACCCCTCCACTTT,CASSLDVPDNSPLHF
TRBJ2-5,12,TRBV30,.,TRBD1,TGTGCCTGGAGTGTACAGGGGGAGACCCAGTACTTC,CAWSVQGETQYF
TRBJ2-2,14,TRBV29-1,.,TRBD2,TGCAGTGTACTAGCGGCCTTGAACACCGGGGAGCTGTTTTTT,CSVLAALNTGELFF
TRBJ2-1,16,TRBV10-2,.,TRBD2,TGCGCCAGCAGTGGAGCATGGACTAGCGGGGGGAATGAGCAGTTCTTC,CASSGAWTSGGNEQFF
TRBJ1-4,19,TRBV9,once,.,TGTGCCAGCAGCCCAGGACGCGAAGTCTCCATTGCAACTAATGAAAAACTGTTTTTT,CASSPGREVSIATNEKLFF
TRBJ2-3,15,TRBV6-5,.,TRBD2,TGTGCCAGCAGTTTCCGGACTAGCCGGACAGATACGCAGTATTTT,CASSFRTSRTDTQYF
TRBJ2-7,13,TRBV5-1,.,TRBD1,TGCGCCAGCACCTGGGACAGTTCCTACGAGCAGTACTTC,CASTWDSSYEQYF
TRBJ1-5,16,TRBV7-9,.,.,TGTGCCAGCAGCTTAAAGGTTAGGGCAGGTGAACAGCCCCAGCATTTT,CASSLKVRAGEQPQHF
TRBJ2-2,17,TRBV7-2,.,TRBD1,TGTGCCAGCAGCCACACCCTGACAGGGGGCTTTTTAGGGGAGCTGTTTTTT,CASSHTLTGGFLGELFF
TRBJ2-7,13,TRBV5-8,.,.,TGTGCCAGCAGCTTTCGTCCAGGCTACGAGCAGTACTTC,CASSFRPGYEQYF
TRBJ1-6,15,TRBV2,.,TRBD1,TGTGCCAGCAGGTCCCCCGGGACAGGCCCTTCACCCCTCCACTTT,CASRSPGTGPSPLHF
TRBJ2-5,11,TRBV19,.,.,TGTGCCAGTAGTATCATGGGGGCCCAGTACTTC,CASSIMGAQYF
TRBJ1-5,14,TRBV19,.,TRBD1,TGTGCCAGTAGTGACGACAGGGGGTATCAGCCCCAGCATTTT,CASSDDRGYQPQHF
TRBJ1-6,13,TRBV5-5,.,.,TGTGCCAGCAGCTTGGCTGGGAATTCACCCCTCCACTTT,CASSLAGNSPLHF
TRBJ2-7,13,TRBV6-5,.,TRBD1,TGTGCCAGCGCAAGGGGGCCGTCCTACGAGCAGTACTTC,CASARGPSYEQYF
TRBJ1-2,15,TRBV19,.,.,TGTGCCAGTAGTATCACTCAGGGAGGAATCGGCGGCTACACCTTC,CASSITQGGIGGYTF
TRBJ2-2,22,TRBV19,.,TRBD2,TGTGCCAGTAGTATAGATGGCCCTGTAAATTTGAGACTAGCGGGAGGCACTGGGGAGCTGTTTTTT,CASSIDGPVNLRLAGGTGELFF
TRBJ1-1,13,TRBV27,.,.,TGTGCCAGCAGAAGCATATGGACGGGTGAAGCTTTCTTT,CASRSIWTGEAFF
TRBJ2-3,14,TRBV6-1,.,.,TGTGCCAGCATTCCGGGACCGAGCACAGATACGCAGTATTTT,CASIPGPSTDTQYF
TRBJ2-7,13,TRBV7-8,.,.,TGTGCCAGCAGCTTAGGTCGGACCGGAGAGCAGTACTTC,CASSLGRTGEQYF
TRBJ1-2,14,TRBV5-6,.,TRBD1,TGTGCCAGCAGCTTCGAAGACAGGGATATGGGCTACACCTTC,CASSFEDRDMGYTF
TRBJ2-3,12,TRBV11-3,.,.,TGTGCCAGCAGTGCGGCCGCGGATACGCAGTATTTT,CASSAAADTQYF
TRBJ2-7,18,TRBV7-8,few,TRBD1,TGTGCCAGCAGCTTATATAGTATGAGGACAGGGGGTCCGGGAGAGCAGTACTTC,CASSLYSMRTGGPGEQYF
TRBJ1-3,17,TRBV10-3,.,.,TGTGCCATCAGTGAGTCAAGGACACTTAACCCTGGAAACACCATATATTTT,CAISESRTLNPGNTIYF
TRBJ1-2,15,TRBV27,.,.,TGTGCCAGCAGTTTGTCGGGGGGGGCGTGGTATGGCTACACCTTC,CASSLSGGAWYGYTF
TRBJ2-1,14,TRBV30,once,TRBD2,TGTGCCTGGATGGGGACTAGCGCGAGAATTGGGCAGTTCTTC,CAWMGTSARIGQFF
TRBJ2-7,15,TRBV7-9,.,TRBD1,TGTGCCAGCAGCTTAGGGACAGGGGGCTCCTACGAGCAGTACTTC,CASSLGTGGSYEQYF
TRBJ2-5,14,TRBV10-2,.,.,TGCGCCAGCAGGAGTTTACTTCTCCAAGAGACCCAGTACTTC,CASRSLLLQETQYF
TRBJ2-7,13,TRBV7-2,.,.,TGTGCCAGCAGCGGCCTAAAGGCCTACGAGCAGTACTTC,CASSGLKAYEQYF
TRBJ1-3,13,TRBV7-9,.,.,TGTGCCAGCAGCTTGATAGTTGGAAACACCATATATTTT,CASSLIVGNTIYF
TRBJ1-6,18,TRBV5-1,once,.,TGCGCCAGCAGCCCGTCCCGGGACCGGAGCTCCTATAATTCACCCCTCCACTTT,CASSPSRDRSSYNSPLHF
TRBJ2-4,15,TRBV28,.,.,TGTGCCAGCAGTTTAAGTCACTTGGGGACCGATCTTCAGTACTTC,CASSLSHLGTDLQYF